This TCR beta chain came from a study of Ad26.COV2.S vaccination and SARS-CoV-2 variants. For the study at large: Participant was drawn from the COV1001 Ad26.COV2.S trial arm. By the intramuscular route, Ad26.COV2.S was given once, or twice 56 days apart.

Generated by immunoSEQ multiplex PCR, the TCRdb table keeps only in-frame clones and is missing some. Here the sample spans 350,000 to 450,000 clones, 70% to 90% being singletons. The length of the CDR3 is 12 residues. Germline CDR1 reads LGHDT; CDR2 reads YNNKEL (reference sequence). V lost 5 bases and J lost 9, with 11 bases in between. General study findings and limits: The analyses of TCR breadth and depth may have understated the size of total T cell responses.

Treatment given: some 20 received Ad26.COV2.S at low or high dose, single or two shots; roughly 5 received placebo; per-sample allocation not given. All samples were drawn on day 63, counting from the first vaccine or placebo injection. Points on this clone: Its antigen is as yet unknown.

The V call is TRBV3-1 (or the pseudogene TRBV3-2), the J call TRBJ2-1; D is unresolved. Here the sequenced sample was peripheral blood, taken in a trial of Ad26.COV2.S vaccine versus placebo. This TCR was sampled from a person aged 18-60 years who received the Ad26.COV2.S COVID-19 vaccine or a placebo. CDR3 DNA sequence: TGTGCCAGCAGCGCCGACTTTAGTGAGCAGTTCTTC. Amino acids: CASSADFSEQFF.